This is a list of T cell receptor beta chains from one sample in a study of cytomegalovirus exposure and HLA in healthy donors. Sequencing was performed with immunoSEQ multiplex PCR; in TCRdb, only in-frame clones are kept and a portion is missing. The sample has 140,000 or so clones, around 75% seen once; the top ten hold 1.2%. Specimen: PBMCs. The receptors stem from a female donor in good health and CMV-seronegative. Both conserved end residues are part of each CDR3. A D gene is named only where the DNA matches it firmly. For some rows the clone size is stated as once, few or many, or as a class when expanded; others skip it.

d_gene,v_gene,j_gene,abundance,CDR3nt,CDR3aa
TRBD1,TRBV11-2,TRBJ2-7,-,TGTGCCAGCAGCTTACGGGACAGGGGTTTTGAGGTTTACGAGCAGTACTTC,CASSLRDRGFEVYEQYF
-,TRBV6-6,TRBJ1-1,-,TGTGCCAGCGTCTCAAGGGGGTACACTGAAGCTTTCTTT,CASVSRGYTEAFF
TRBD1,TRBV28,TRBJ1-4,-,TGTGCCAGCGGTTTTCCGGGACAGGGCTATGAAAAACTGTTTTTT,CASGFPGQGYEKLFF
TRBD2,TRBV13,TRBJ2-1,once,TGTGCCAGCAGCCCGGGACTAGCGGCCTACAATGAGCAGTTCTTC,CASSPGLAAYNEQFF
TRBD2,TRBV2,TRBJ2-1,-,TGTGCCAGCAGAGGCGGGGGGCTGAATGAGCAGTTCTTC,CASRGGGLNEQFF
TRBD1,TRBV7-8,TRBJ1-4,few,TGTGCCAGCAGCTTACCTCGGACAGGGTGGGGTGAAAAACTGTTTTTT,CASSLPRTGWGEKLFF
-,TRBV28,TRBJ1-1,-,TGTGCCAGCAGTTTAGGCCCCATTGAAGCTTTCTTT,CASSLGPIEAFF
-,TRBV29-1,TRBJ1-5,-,TGCAGCGTTGGATCAGGGAGGCAGCCCCAGCATTTT,CSVGSGRQPQHF
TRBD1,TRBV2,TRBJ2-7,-,TGTGCCAGCAGTGAACCGGACAGGAACTACGAGCAGTACTTC,CASSEPDRNYEQYF
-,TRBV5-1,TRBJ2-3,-,TGCGCCAGCAGCCTTCAGACGGGACTGGAAGATACGCAGTATTTT,CASSLQTGLEDTQYF
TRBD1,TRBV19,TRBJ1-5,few,TGTGCCAGTAGTACGCTGACAGGGAATGTGGGCAATCAGCCCCAGCATTTT,CASSTLTGNVGNQPQHF
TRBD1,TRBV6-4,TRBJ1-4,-,TGTGCCAGCCAAAGGACAGGGGGCACAGGAAATGAAAAACTGTTTTTT,CASQRTGGTGNEKLFF
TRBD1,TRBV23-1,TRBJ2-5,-,TGCGCCAGCAGTCAATCGACGGGCCCAAGGCCGACAGGGGCAGAGACCCAGTACTTC,CASSQSTGPRPTGAETQYF
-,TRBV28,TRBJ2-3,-,TGTGCCAGCAGTTCAGGTCTCACAGATACGCAGTATTTT,CASSSGLTDTQYF
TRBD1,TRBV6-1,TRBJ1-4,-,TGTGCCAGCAGTGAAGTAATACAGGGGGCGGTTGATGAAAAACTGTTTTTT,CASSEVIQGAVDEKLFF
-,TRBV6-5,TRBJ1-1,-,TGTGCCAGCAGTTACTCGGGGGGGCAGGGTGAAGCTTTCTTT,CASSYSGGQGEAFF
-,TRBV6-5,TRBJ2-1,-,TGTGCCAGCAGTTACTCGGCTGAGCAGTTCTTC,CASSYSAEQFF
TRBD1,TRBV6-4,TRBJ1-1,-,TGTGCCAGCAGTGTCGACAGGGAGACTGAAGCTTTCTTT,CASSVDRETEAFF
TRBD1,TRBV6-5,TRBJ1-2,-,TGTGCCAGCAGTTACTCACAGGGGAGCTATGGCTACACCTTC,CASSYSQGSYGYTF
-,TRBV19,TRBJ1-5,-,TGTGCCTCACGAGGCCAAGTCAATCAGCCCCAGCATTTT,CASRGQVNQPQHF
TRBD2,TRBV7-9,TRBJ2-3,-,TGTGCCAGCAGCCCTCTTCCGGGACTAGCGTACACAGATACGCAGTATTTT,CASSPLPGLAYTDTQYF
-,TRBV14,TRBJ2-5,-,TGTGCCAGCAGCCAAGATATCAGGCTTCACCGCCAAGAGACCCAGTACTTC,CASSQDIRLHRQETQYF
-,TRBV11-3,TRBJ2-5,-,TGTGCCAGCAGCAGGGGCCAGGGAGAGACCCAGTACTTC,CASSRGQGETQYF